The 25 T cell receptor beta chains below all came from one sample that was sequenced in a study of OX40 agonist ivuxolimab in advanced cancers. Clones were read by immunoSEQ multiplex PCR, and TCRdb kept only the in-frame ones, dropping some. The table records about 48,000 clones, 80% to 90% of them present only once. Source: CD4+ or CD8+ T cells sorted from blood, taken in a trial of the OX40 agonist ivuxolimab. The origin of the receptors is an adult with an advanced solid tumor such as melanoma, head and neck, liver or kidney cancer.

The chain recombines TRBV7-2 with TRBJ2-7; possible D gene TRBD2, 5 bases. The CDR3 contains 16 residues. CDR1 is SGHTA, CDR2 FQGNSA, per germline. V was clipped by 5 bases and J by 0 bases, with 17 bases between them. Written as DNA, the CDR3 is TGTGCCAGCAGCGTTGGAGGTCGACGCAGCTCCTACGAGCAGTACTTC. Its translation is CASSVGGRRSSYEQYF.

The gene calls are TRBV19 and TRBJ2-7; TRBD1 is a possible D gene (5 bases). The CDR3 is 17 amino acids. CDR1 is LNHDA and CDR2 is SQIVND in the germline V gene (reference sequence). The DNA for the CDR3 is TGTGGGGCAGGGCGCCAAATACCAGGTGACCCCATCTACGAGCAGTACTTC. Amino acids: CGAGRQIPGDPIYEQYF.

The V call is TRBV6-6, the J call TRBJ2-7; TRBD1 might be the D (6 bases). Trimming took 5 bases from V and 0 from J, leaving 11 bases between them. This CDR3 has 14 amino acids. CDR1 is MNHNY and CDR2 is SVGAGI in the germline V gene (reference sequence). The CDR3: CASSNRASSYEQYF. CDR3 nucleotides: TGTGCCAGCAGTAACAGGGCAAGCTCCTACGAGCAGTACTTC.

CDR3 loop: CSVGGRAVEQFF. CDR3 in DNA: TGCAGCGTTGGTGGGAGGGCGGTTGAGCAGTTCTTC. V and J are TRBV29-1 and TRBJ2-1; 7 nucleotides line up with TRBD2. V shed 4 bases, J shed 9 bases, and the junction held 6 bases outside the gene matches. The germline gives CDR1 SQVTM, CDR2 ANQGSEA. The CDR3 extends over 12 amino acids.

V and J are TRBV7-3 and TRBJ2-1; possible D gene TRBD2, 5 bases. Germline values: CDR1 SGHTA, CDR2 FQGTGA. This CDR3 has 12 residues. V was trimmed by 1 base and J by 8 bases, leaving 6 bases between them. CDR3 sequence reads: CASSLNGDEQFF. CDR3 coding DNA: TGTGCCAGCAGCTTAAACGGGGATGAGCAGTTCTTC.

The rearrangement links TRBV27 to TRBJ1-5; TRBD1 might be the D (5 bases). There are 14 residues in the CDR3. The V end lost 5 bases, the J end lost 11 bases, and 19 bases lay between the germline ends. Germline V lookup: CDR1 MNHEY, CDR2 SMNVEV (reference sequence). DNA of the CDR3: TGTGCCAGCAGTCCCAACCCCCAGGGAAACGCCCAGCATTTT. Protein: CASSPNPQGNAQHF.

The genes are TRBV7-2 and TRBJ2-3; D is perhaps TRBD1 (6 bases). The CDR3 spans 17 residues. CDR1 and CDR2 (germline): SGHTA, FQGNSA. With 5 bases removed from V and 0 bases from J, the gap between germline ends came to 18 bases. The CDR3 protein is CASSPPTGPASTDTQYF. Here the CDR3 DNA reads TGTGCCAGCAGCCCCCCGACAGGCCCCGCTAGCACAGATACGCAGTATTTT.

The V and J genes are TRBV7-8 and TRBJ2-7; possible D gene TRBD1, 6 bases. Germline V CDR1 and CDR2: SGHVS, FQNEAQ. Trimming shortened V by 4 bases and J by 4 bases, and 17 bases separated the two germline ends. The CDR3 spans 15 residues. The CDR3 loop reads CASSSTGPSGYEQYF. In nucleotides, the CDR3 is TGTGCCAGCAGCTCTACAGGGCCCTCGGGATACGAGCAGTACTTC.

The chain employs TRBV11-2 and TRBJ2-5, with TRBD1 identical over 8 bases. V was pared by 3 bases and J by 1 base, with 4 bases of the junction left unmatched. From germline, CDR1 is SGHAT and CDR2 FQNNGV. This CDR3 spans 15 amino acids. Written as DNA, the CDR3 is TGTGCCAGCAGCTTGGGGACAGGCATCCAAGAGACCCAGTACTTC. Translated, it gives CASSLGTGIQETQYF. The full variable domain, in which reference TRBV11-2 and TRBJ2-5 provide the parts outside the CDR3, is EAGVAQSPRYKIIEKRQSVAFWCNPISGHATLYWYQQILGQGPKLLIQFQNNGVVDDSQLPKDRFSAERLKGVDSTLKIQPAKLEDSAVYLCASSLGTGIQETQYFGPGTRLLVL.

J is TRBJ2-5 and V is TRBV6-6; 9 bases line up with TRBD2. Unmatched junction bases numbered 10, after V lost 5 bases and J lost 3 bases. The CDR3 is 16 residues long. The germline gives CDR1 MNHNY, CDR2 SVGAGI (reference sequence). The CDR3 protein is CASSTPSGTSKETQYF. The CDR3 DNA is TGTGCCAGCAGTACCCCATCCGGGACTAGCAAAGAGACCCAGTACTTC.

This chain connects TRBV4-2 to TRBJ1-2; no clear D gene. This CDR3 comprises 14 residues. Germline CDR1 is LGHNA and CDR2 is YNFKEQ. Trimming removed 3 bases from V and 4 bases from J, with 12 bases in between. The CDR3 bases are TGTGCCAGCAGCCAGGCGGACCCAGGCTATGGCTACACCTTC. Amino acid sequence: CASSQADPGYGYTF.

The chain couples TRBV27 to TRBJ2-7; 9 bases are shared with TRBD2. The junction had 10 bases not matched to a gene; V was cut back by 6 bases and J by 4 bases. The CDR3 has 15 amino acids. CDR1 and CDR2 (germline): MNHEY, SMNVEV (reference sequence). The CDR3 DNA reads TGTGCCAGCAGCACGCCGGGACTAGCAGGATACGAGCAGTACTTC. It yields the protein CASSTPGLAGYEQYF.

The J gene is TRBJ2-7, the V gene TRBV18; TRBD2 agrees at 8 bases. Germline assignment: CDR1 KGHSH and CDR2 LQKENI. J lost 5 bases, V lost 0 bases, and 3 bases had no gene match. The CDR3 consists of 14 residues. The CDR3 DNA reads TGTGCCAGCTCACCACCCAGCGGGAGTGACGAGCAGTACTTC. Amino acids: CASSPPSGSDEQYF.

This sequence joins TRBV4-1 and TRBJ2-7; a possible D gene is TRBD2 (5 bases). CDR1 and CDR2 (germline): MGHRA, YSYEKL. There are 13 residues in the CDR3. Trimming took 1 base from V and 3 from J, leaving 7 bases between them. In DNA, the CDR3 is TGCGCCAGCAGCCAAGGAGCGGTCTACGAGCAGTACTTC. As protein: CASSQGAVYEQYF.

The chain uses TRBV19 and TRBJ2-1, with a tentative D call TRBD2 (5 bases). The CDR3 extends over 15 amino acids. Trimming removed 6 bases at V and 3 bases at J, with 15 bases between. The germline CDR1 and CDR2 sequences are LNHDA and SQIVND (reference sequence). The CDR3 loop is CASSMGAAFYNEQFF. CDR3 nucleotides: TGTGCCAGTAGCATGGGAGCGGCATTCTACAATGAGCAGTTCTTC. The entire variable domain, with the rest obtained from reference TRBV19 and TRBJ2-1, is as follows: DGGITQSPKYLFRKEGQNVTLSCEQNLNHDAMYWYRQDPGQGLRLIYYSQIVNDFQKGDIAEGYSVSREKKESFPLTVTSAQKNPTAFYLCASSMGAAFYNEQFFGPGTRLTVL.

The CDR3 spells CASSLTSGGSTDTQYF. DNA of the CDR3: TGTGCCAGTAGTCTGACTAGCGGGGGGAGCACAGATACGCAGTATTTT. The rearrangement joins TRBV19 to TRBJ2-3; 13 bases are shared with TRBD2. Germline CDR1 reads LNHDA; CDR2 reads SQIVND (reference sequence). Trimming took 5 bases from V and 0 from J; bases not matched to a gene: 2. The CDR3 length is 16 residues.

V usage is TRBV6-1 and J usage is TRBJ1-4; 12 bases match TRBD1. From germline, CDR1 is MNHNS and CDR2 SASEGT. The CDR3 runs to 17 residues. Trimming cost V 4 bases and J 5 bases; bases outside gene matches: 8. Here the CDR3 reads CASSVGTGGQGNEKLFF. In DNA, the CDR3 is TGTGCCAGCAGTGTTGGGACAGGGGGCCAAGGGAATGAAAAACTGTTTTTT.

The chain couples TRBV7-9 to TRBJ2-5; tentative D call: TRBD1 (6 bases). Between the trimmed V and J ends, which lost 4 bases and 10 bases, there was a span of 22 bases. Germline loops: CDR1 SEHNR, CDR2 FQNEAQ (reference sequence). The CDR3 consists of 15 residues. This chain's CDR3 is CASSSIGTQDRVQYF. CDR3 nucleotide sequence: TGTGCCAGCAGCTCCATAGGGACACAGGACCGGGTCCAGTACTTC.

CDR3 nucleotides: TGTGCCTGGAGTGTGGGGACAGGGCCTTCACCCCTCCACTTT. As protein: CAWSVGTGPSPLHF. The genes are TRBV30 and TRBJ1-6; 9 bases match TRBD1. With V trimmed by 0 bases and J by 9 bases, 3 bases remained unmatched. Germline V gene sequence: CDR1 GTSNPN, CDR2 SVGIG (reference sequence). The CDR3 sequence is 14 residues long.

This chain connects TRBV7-9 to TRBJ2-5, with D perhaps TRBD2 (6 bases). Gene TRBJ2-7 matches the end of the DNA better, so the J call may be wrong. There are 14 residues in the CDR3. The V gene's germline CDR1 is SEHNR and CDR2 FQNEAQ (reference sequence). The CDR3 spells CASSLDLEGFEQYF. The CDR3 nucleotides are TGTGCCAGCAGCTTAGATCTGGAGGGCTTCGAGCAGTACTTC.

This clone was recorded once. This rearrangement joins TRBV18 to TRBJ2-5, with 11 bases that match TRBD1. J gave up 2 bases and V 5 bases, and 7 bases lay outside the gene matches. Germline V gene data show CDR1 as KGHSH and CDR2 as LQKENI. The CDR3 runs 16 residues. In nucleotides, the CDR3 is TGTGCCAGCTCAAGGACAGGGGGCCCATATCAAGAGACCCAGTACTTC. Translated: CASSRTGGPYQETQYF.

This chain uses TRBV4-2 with TRBJ1-1; tentative D call: TRBD1 (5 bases). In germline, CDR1 is LGHNA, CDR2 YNFKEQ. The CDR3 is made up of 16 amino acids. Trimming shortened V by 3 bases and J by 1 base, and 15 bases separated the two germline ends. CDR3 amino acids: CASSQDRDLGNTEAFF. CDR3 bases: TGTGCCAGCAGCCAGGACCGGGACCTAGGGAACACTGAAGCTTTCTTT.

The V call is TRBV7-9, the J call TRBJ1-4; D not resolved. Trimming removed 4 bases at V and 14 bases at J, with 17 bases between. The CDR3 extends over 13 amino acids. Germline V gives CDR1 SEHNR, CDR2 FQNEAQ (reference sequence). The CDR3 DNA reads as TGTGCCAGCAGCTCACCGGGCTTATCCTCGCTGTTTTTT. It yields the protein CASSSPGLSSLFF.

J is TRBJ2-2 and V is TRBV10-3; 7 bases map to TRBD2. CDR3 size: 14 residues. With 7 bases clipped from V and 4 bases from J, the junction kept 6 bases outside the gene matches. The germline CDR1 and CDR2 sequences are ENHRY and SYGVKD. DNA of the CDR3: TGTGCCATCAAGGGCAGGGAGGGCACCGGGGAGCTGTTTTTT. Protein: CAIKGREGTGELFF.

This chain uses TRBV30 with TRBJ1-4; TRBD1 matches 8 bases. The ends lost 3 bases at V and 4 bases at J; junction bases unmatched: 4. CDR3 length: 14 residues. CDR1 and CDR2 (germline): GTSNPN, SVGIG (reference sequence). In DNA, the CDR3 is TGTGCCTGGAGGCCGGGACAGGATAATGAAAAACTGTTTTTT. Translation gives CAWRPGQDNEKLFF.